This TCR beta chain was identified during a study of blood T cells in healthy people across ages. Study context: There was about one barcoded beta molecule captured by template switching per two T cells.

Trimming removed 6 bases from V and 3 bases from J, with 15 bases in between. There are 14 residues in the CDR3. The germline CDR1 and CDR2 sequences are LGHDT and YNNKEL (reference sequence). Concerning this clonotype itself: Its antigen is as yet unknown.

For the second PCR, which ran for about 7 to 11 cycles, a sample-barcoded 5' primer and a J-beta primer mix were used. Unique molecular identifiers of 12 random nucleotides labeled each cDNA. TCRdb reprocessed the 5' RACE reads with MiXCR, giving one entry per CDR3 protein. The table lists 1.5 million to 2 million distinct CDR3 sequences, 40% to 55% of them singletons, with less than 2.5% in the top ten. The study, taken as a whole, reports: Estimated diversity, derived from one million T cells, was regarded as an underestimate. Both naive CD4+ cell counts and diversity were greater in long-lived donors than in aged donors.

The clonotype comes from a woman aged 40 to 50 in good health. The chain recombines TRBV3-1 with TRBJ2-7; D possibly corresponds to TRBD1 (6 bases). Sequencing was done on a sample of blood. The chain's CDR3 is CASSPRTDDYEQYF. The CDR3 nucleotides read TGTGCCAGCAGTCCACGGACAGACGACTACGAGCAGTACTTC.